This T cell receptor (beta chain) originates from a study of control samples from healthy donors and cancer patients. CDR3 size: 13 residues. V dropped 0 bases and J dropped 5 bases, with 6 bases sitting between them. Germline CDR1 is LNHNV and CDR2 is YYDKDF (reference sequence). Here immunoSEQ multiplex PCR was the method, and the copy in TCRdb shows in-frame clones only, minus some. The table shows over 100,000 clones, with about nine tenths occurring only once. The sequence was collected from a man in his forties or fifties in good health. What was sequenced was blood. This chain links TRBV15 with TRBJ2-3, with D unresolved. CDR3 sequence (DNA): TGTGCCACCAGCAGAGAACTAAAAGATACGCAGTATTTT. Its protein is CATSRELKDTQYF. The whole variable domain, filled in from reference TRBV15 and TRBJ2-3, reads DAMVIQNPRYQVTQFGKPVTLSCSQTLNHNVMYWYQQKSSQAPKLLFHYYDKDFNNEADTPDNFQSRRPNTSFCFLDIRSPGLGDTAMYLCATSRELKDTQYFGPGTRLTVL.